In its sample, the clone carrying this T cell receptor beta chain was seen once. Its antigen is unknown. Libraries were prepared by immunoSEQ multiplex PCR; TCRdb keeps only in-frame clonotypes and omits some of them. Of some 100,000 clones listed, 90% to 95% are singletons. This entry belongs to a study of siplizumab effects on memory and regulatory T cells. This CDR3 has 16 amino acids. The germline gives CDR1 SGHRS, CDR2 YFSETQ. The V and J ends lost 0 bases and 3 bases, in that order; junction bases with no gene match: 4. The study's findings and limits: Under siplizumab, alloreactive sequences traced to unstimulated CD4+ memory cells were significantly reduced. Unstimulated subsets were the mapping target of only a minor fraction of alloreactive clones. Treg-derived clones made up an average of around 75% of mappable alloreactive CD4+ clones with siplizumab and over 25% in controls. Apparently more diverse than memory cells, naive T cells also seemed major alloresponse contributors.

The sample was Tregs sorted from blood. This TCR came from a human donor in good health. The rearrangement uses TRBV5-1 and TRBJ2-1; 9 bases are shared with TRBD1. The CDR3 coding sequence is TGCGCCAGCAGCTTGGAATGGGACAGGGACTACAATGAGCAGTTCTTC. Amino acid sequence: CASSLEWDRDYNEQFF. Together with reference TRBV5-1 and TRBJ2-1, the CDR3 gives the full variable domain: KAGVTQTPRYLIKTRGQQVTLSCSPISGHRSVSWYQQTPGQGLQFLFEYFSETQRNKGNFPGRFSGRQFSNSRSEMNVSTLELGDSALYLCASSLEWDRDYNEQFFGPGTRLTVL.